This passage covers 17 T cell receptor beta chains from one sample sequenced in a study of long-term antiretroviral therapy in people with HIV. At survey level, the immunoSEQ assay was run in its v3.0 version. Sequencing used immunoSEQ multiplex PCR; TCRdb keeps in-frame clones, though not all of them. This table holds some 28,000 clones, 95% found once. The input for sequencing was unsorted PBMCs, taken 5.3 years after starting antiretroviral therapy. The receptor source for this set is a man in his forties or fifties with HIV.

The rearrangement links TRBV2 to TRBJ1-6, with TRBD1 identical over 12 bases. Trimming removed 7 bases from V and 5 bases from J; junction bases left unmatched: 6. CDR3 length: 16 amino acids. The germline V gene has CDR1 SNHLY and CDR2 FYNNEI. CDR3: CASIPGQGANNSPLHF. The DNA of the CDR3 is TGTGCCAGCATCCCGGGACAGGGGGCGAATAATTCACCCCTCCACTTT.

The chain employs TRBV10-2 and TRBJ2-1, with TRBD2 matching over 12 bases. The CDR3 sequence is 16 residues long. The germline V gene encodes CDR1 WSHSY and CDR2 SAAADI. J gave up 15 bases and V 0 bases, and 12 bases lay outside the gene matches. CDR3 residues: CASSESPSGGARFPFF. CDR3 in DNA: TGCGCCAGCAGTGAGTCCCCTAGCGGGGGGGCGCGATTTCCGTTCTTC.

The chain has TRBV4-3 and TRBJ2-3, with 11 positions matching TRBD2. Germline-derived CDR1 and CDR2 are LGHNA and YSLEER. CDR3 length equals 16 residues. After removal of 3 bases from V and 2 bases from J, the junction contained 4 bases not matched to a gene. DNA for the CDR3: TGCGCCAGCAGCCACTTACTAGCGGGGGTCACAGATACGCAGTATTTT. Residues: CASSHLLAGVTDTQYF.

J is TRBJ2-2 and V is TRBV6-5; a possible D gene is TRBD1 (5 bases). The V gene's germline CDR1 is MNHEY and CDR2 SVGAGI. V lost 0 bases and J 6 bases, leaving 11 bases between the germline ends. The CDR3 is 15 amino acids. The CDR3 loop is CASSYSAGWAGELFF. The DNA of the CDR3 is TGTGCCAGCAGTTACTCGGCAGGGTGGGCCGGGGAGCTGTTTTTT.

The rearrangement joins TRBV7-9 to TRBJ2-7, with D perhaps TRBD1 (6 bases). Germline loops: CDR1 SEHNR, CDR2 FQNEAQ (reference sequence). V lost 1 base and J 6 bases, leaving 7 bases between the germline ends. The CDR3 runs to 12 residues. CDR3 residues: CASSLVGAEQYF. CDR3 nucleotide sequence: TGTGCCAGCAGCTTAGTGGGGGCCGAGCAGTACTTC.

This chain connects TRBV27 to TRBJ2-1; D is unresolved. V lost 6 bases and J 7 bases, leaving 10 bases between the germline ends. This CDR3 comprises 12 residues. Germline V gives CDR1 MNHEY, CDR2 SMNVEV (reference sequence). For the CDR3, the DNA is TGTGCCAGCAGGGCAGGAATAAATGAGCAGTTCTTC. Translated, it gives CASRAGINEQFF.

This sequence joins TRBV30 and TRBJ2-7; no reliable D call. V gave up 0 bases and J gave up 7 bases, with 10 bases separating them. Germline loops: CDR1 GTSNPN, CDR2 SVGIG (reference sequence). The CDR3 contains 12 residues. The CDR3 here is CAWSVAGLEQYF. CDR3 coding DNA: TGTGCCTGGAGTGTTGCTGGGTTGGAGCAGTACTTC.

V gene TRBV11-3 combines with J gene TRBJ2-2, with D possibly being TRBD1 (5 bases). Germline CDR1 is SGHNT and CDR2 is YENEEA. The CDR3 covers 13 residues. V shed 5 bases and J shed 5 bases, with 9 bases lying between them. In DNA, the CDR3 is TGTGCCAGCAGCCGCAGGGATACCGGGGAGCTGTTTTTT. This sequence encodes CASSRRDTGELFF.

Here the CDR3 DNA reads TGTGCCTGGAGTACGGCACTGTCTGGCGGGGAGCTGTTTTTT. It codes for CAWSTALSGGELFF. The genes are TRBV30 and TRBJ2-2; D remains ambiguous. Germline V gene lookup returns CDR1 GTSNPN and CDR2 SVGIG (reference sequence). Trimming took off 2 bases at V and 7 bases at J, with 14 bases between the two ends. The CDR3 loop spans 14 amino acids.

The CDR3 DNA reads TGTGCCAGCAGTTTAAGGGGACAGACCTACGAGCAGTACTTC. Translating gives CASSLRGQTYEQYF. V gene TRBV28 combines with J gene TRBJ2-7; TRBD1 matches at 7 bases. Germline values: CDR1 MDHEN, CDR2 SYDVKM. The J segment lost 2 bases and the V segment lost 2 bases, leaving 3 bases of the junction unmatched. The CDR3 has 14 residues.

The V and J genes are TRBV7-9 and TRBJ1-1; tentative D call: TRBD1 (5 bases). This CDR3 spans 15 amino acids. CDR1 and CDR2 from the germline V gene are SEHNR and FQNEAQ (reference sequence). V gave up 5 bases and J gave up 4 bases, with 17 bases separating them. CDR3 region: CASSPGQGEFTEAFF. CDR3 nucleotides: TGTGCCAGCAGCCCGGGCCAGGGCGAATTCACTGAAGCTTTCTTT.

The chain is built from TRBV5-5 and TRBJ1-1; tentatively, D is TRBD1 (5 bases). This CDR3 comprises 14 residues. The germline CDR1 and CDR2 sequences are SGHKS and YYEKEE (reference sequence). The germline V and J ends were trimmed by 4 bases and 0 bases, with 10 bases remaining between them. The CDR3 spells CASSGHALNTEAFF. The CDR3 nucleotides are TGTGCCAGCAGCGGACATGCTTTGAACACTGAAGCTTTCTTT.

This chain uses TRBV9 with TRBJ2-1; 9 bases match TRBD2. This CDR3 comprises 14 residues. Losses at the gene ends were 3 bases for V and 12 bases for J; bases not matched to a gene: 10. The germline CDR1 and CDR2 sequences are SGDLS and YYNGEE. CDR3 in amino acids: CASSAQDSGGTQFF. In DNA, the CDR3 is TGTGCCAGCAGCGCCCAGGATAGCGGGGGTACGCAGTTCTTC.

The V and J genes are TRBV29-1 and TRBJ2-7; TRBD1 agrees at 12 bases. Germline CDR1 SQVTM, CDR2 ANQGSEA. The CDR3 runs to 13 residues. J gave up 7 bases and V 7 bases, and 8 bases lay outside the gene matches. For the CDR3, the DNA is TGCAGCGCCCGGGGACAGGGGGCTTATGAGCAGTACTTC. Encoded protein: CSARGQGAYEQYF.

The chain has TRBV2 and TRBJ1-1; no reliable D call. The ends were cut back, 4 bases at V and 0 bases at J, with 9 bases in the middle. The CDR3 is 14 residues long. CDR1 and CDR2 (germline): SNHLY, FYNNEI. As DNA, the CDR3 is TGTGCCAGCAGTGTTCGGAGTATGAACACTGAAGCTTTCTTT. This sequence encodes CASSVRSMNTEAFF.

The rearrangement uses TRBV10-3 and TRBJ2-2; 8 nucleotides agree with TRBD1. This CDR3 has 13 amino acids. Trimming removed 7 bases from V and 3 bases from J; junction bases left unmatched: 1. The germline CDR1 and CDR2 sequences are ENHRY and SYGVKD. In DNA form, the CDR3 reads TGTGCCATCAACAGGGGGGACACCGGGGAGCTGTTTTTT. Translating gives CAINRGDTGELFF.

The rearrangement uses TRBV5-8 and TRBJ2-7, with 11 bases fitting TRBD2. The germline CDR1 and CDR2 sequences are SGHTS and YDEGEE. Trimming at V came to 4 bases and at J to 3 bases, leaving 6 bases not matched to a gene. The CDR3 loop spans 15 amino acids. CDR3: CASSPRLAGSYEQYF. The CDR3 nucleotides are TGTGCCAGCAGCCCAAGACTAGCGGGGAGCTACGAGCAGTACTTC.